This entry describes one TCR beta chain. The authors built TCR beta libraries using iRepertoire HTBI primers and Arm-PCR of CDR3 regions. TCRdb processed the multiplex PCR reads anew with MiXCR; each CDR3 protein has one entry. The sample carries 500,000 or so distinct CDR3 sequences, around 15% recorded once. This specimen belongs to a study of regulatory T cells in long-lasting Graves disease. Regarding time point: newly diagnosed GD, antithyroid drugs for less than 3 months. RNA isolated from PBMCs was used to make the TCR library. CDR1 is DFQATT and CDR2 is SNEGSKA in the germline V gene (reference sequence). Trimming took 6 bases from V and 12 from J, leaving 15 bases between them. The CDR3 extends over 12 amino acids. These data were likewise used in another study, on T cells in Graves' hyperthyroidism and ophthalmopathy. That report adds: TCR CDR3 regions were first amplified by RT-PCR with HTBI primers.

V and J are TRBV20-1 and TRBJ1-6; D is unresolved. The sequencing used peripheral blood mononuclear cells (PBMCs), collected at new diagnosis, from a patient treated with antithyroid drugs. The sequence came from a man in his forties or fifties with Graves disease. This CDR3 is CSAVRPTLPLHF. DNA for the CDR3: TGCAGTGCCGTCCGGCCCACTTTACCCCTCCACTTT.